These 8 T cell receptor beta chains were all obtained from the same sample, sequenced in a study of cytomegalovirus exposure and HLA in healthy donors. The primer mix had 60 Vbeta and 13 Jbeta primers. Sequencing used immunoSEQ multiplex PCR; TCRdb keeps in-frame clones, though not all of them. The repertoire has around 220,000 clones, approximately 80% of them found once; the top ten carry 15%. The sequenced sample consisted of PBMCs. The receptors originated from a middle-aged man in good health and CMV-seronegative.

V and J are TRBV2 and TRBJ2-5, with a weak D call TRBD2 (5 bases). The germline gives CDR1 SNHLY, CDR2 FYNNEI. Trimming cost V 3 bases and J 3 bases, with 8 bases left between them. There are 13 residues in the CDR3. CDR3 region: CASSDPGKETQYF. CDR3 bases: TGTGCCAGCAGTGACCCGGGGAAAGAGACCCAGTACTTC.

This clone was found a few times. The chain uses TRBV2 and TRBJ2-5; D is unclear. The CDR3 length is 15 residues. The germline gives CDR1 SNHLY, CDR2 FYNNEI. The V end lost 6 bases, the J end lost 5 bases, and 19 bases lay between the germline ends. DNA of the CDR3: TGTGCCAGCAGCCCTCCAACCCTAGTACCGGAGACCCAGTACTTC. Encoded protein: CASSPPTLVPETQYF.

The J gene is TRBJ1-2, the V gene TRBV7-2; 8 bases are a match to TRBD1. Per germline, CDR1 SGHTA and CDR2 FQGNSA. V shed 5 bases, J shed 8 bases, and the junction held 10 bases outside the gene matches. This CDR3 has 14 residues. The CDR3 coding sequence is TGTGCCAGCAGCCTCCGGGACAGGTCTTTCGGCTACACCTTC. Its protein product is CASSLRDRSFGYTF.

This clone is a singleton in its sample. The chain couples TRBV28 to TRBJ2-2; the D gene is possibly TRBD1 (6 bases). The germline V gene encodes CDR1 MDHEN and CDR2 SYDVKM. Trimming left V 2 bases short and J 3 bases short, with 10 bases between. The CDR3 is 15 amino acids. DNA for the CDR3: TGTGCCAGCAGTTTAAGAAGGGGGTACACCGGGGAGCTGTTTTTT. This gives the protein CASSLRRGYTGELFF.

A remark on this clone: The DNA is omitted, as the CDR3 cannot be located on it reliably, and the CDR3 follows TCRdb's listing. The chain couples TRBV30 to TRBJ1-1. The CDR3 is 13 residues long, ends included. Germline assignment: CDR1 GTSNPN and CDR2 SVGIG (reference sequence). The CDR3 loop is CAWSTSADTEAFF.

This chain connects TRBV19 to TRBJ1-4; D remains ambiguous. The CDR3 is 13 residues long. Germline-derived CDR1 and CDR2 are LNHDA and SQIVND (reference sequence). Trimming removed 6 bases at V and 3 bases at J, with 8 bases between. The CDR3 nucleotides are TGTGCCAGTAGCGGCAGCGCTAATGAAAAACTGTTTTTT. This codes for CASSGSANEKLFF.

There are a few counts of this clone. The J gene is TRBJ1-2, the V gene TRBV4-1; no clear D gene. This CDR3 is built from 15 residues. Trimming removed 1 base at V and 1 base at J, with 10 bases between. Germline V gives CDR1 MGHRA, CDR2 YSYEKL. CDR3 sequence (DNA): TGCGCCAGCAGCCAAGTGAGGGATAGTAACTATGGCTACACCTTC. Protein: CASSQVRDSNYGYTF.

This clone is a singleton in its sample. The rearrangement links TRBV6-1 to TRBJ2-7, with TRBD1 matching over 7 bases. Germline CDR1 reads MNHNS; CDR2 reads SASEGT. The CDR3 contains 15 residues. Trimming at V came to 7 bases and at J to 3 bases, leaving 12 bases not matched to a gene. In DNA, the CDR3 is TGTGCCAGCAATCCACGCTGGCCAGGGGGCTACGAGCAGTACTTC. Its translation: CASNPRWPGGYEQYF.